One sample yielded the 16 T cell receptor beta chains listed below, sequenced in a study of OX40 agonist ivuxolimab in advanced cancers. Produced via immunoSEQ multiplex PCR; TCRdb's table is partial and in-frame only. The sample includes 30,000 to 35,000 clones, roughly 90% of them seen just once. This material consisted of CD4+ or CD8+ T cells sorted from blood, taken in a trial of the OX40 agonist ivuxolimab. The receptors shown here come from an adult with an advanced solid tumor such as melanoma, head and neck, liver or kidney cancer.

This chain connects TRBV27 to TRBJ1-4; D is ambiguous. Germline V gene sequence: CDR1 MNHEY, CDR2 SMNVEV (reference sequence). V shed 5 bases and J shed 8 bases, with 21 bases lying between them. The length of the CDR3 is 16 residues. The CDR3: CASSPAAGPLREKLFF. Here the CDR3 DNA reads TGTGCCAGCAGTCCCGCTGCCGGGCCCCTAAGAGAAAAACTGTTTTTT.

This chain links TRBV4-1 with TRBJ1-1, with 7 bases lining up with TRBD1. Germline V gene lookup returns CDR1 MGHRA and CDR2 YSYEKL. V shed 0 bases and J 6 bases; nucleotides not matched to a gene: 4. CDR3 size: 14 residues. The chain's CDR3 is CASSQEDRDAEAFF. The CDR3 nucleotides are TGCGCCAGCAGCCAAGAAGACAGGGACGCTGAAGCTTTCTTT.

This sequence joins TRBV6-5 and TRBJ1-5; TRBD1 matches 8 bases. This CDR3 has 13 residues. The J segment lost 6 bases and the V segment lost 6 bases, leaving 4 bases of the junction unmatched. Germline loops: CDR1 MNHEY, CDR2 SVGAGI. The CDR3, as DNA: TGTGCCAGCAGCTGGACAGGGAGTCAGCCCCAGCATTTT. Translated: CASSWTGSQPQHF.

V is TRBV19 and J is TRBJ2-3; 8 positions agree with TRBD2. The CDR3 contains 15 residues. Germline CDR1 and CDR2: LNHDA and SQIVND (reference sequence). V trimming: 1 base; J trimming: 0 bases; junction bases outside the gene matches: 0. CDR3 sequence (DNA): TGTGCCAGTAGTATAGTAGCGGGGAGCACAGATACGCAGTATTTT. This codes for CASSIVAGSTDTQYF.

This clone was seen a single time. V usage is TRBV6-5 and J usage is TRBJ2-3; D unclear. The V and J ends lost 3 bases and 6 bases respectively, with 13 bases between them. The V gene's germline CDR1 is MNHEY and CDR2 SVGAGI. CDR3 length: 14 residues. The CDR3 region is CASSYFRETDTQYF. DNA for the CDR3: TGTGCCAGCAGTTATTTCCGAGAAACGGATACGCAGTATTTT.

The chain is built from TRBV27 and TRBJ2-7; D is perhaps TRBD1 (5 bases). This CDR3 has 16 amino acids. Germline V lookup: CDR1 MNHEY, CDR2 SMNVEV (reference sequence). V was pared by 0 bases and J by 3 bases, with 15 bases between. CDR3 in DNA: TGTGCCAGCAGTTTATCGGCAGGGTTCGATGGCTACGAGCAGTACTTC. This codes for CASSLSAGFDGYEQYF.

The chain couples TRBV29-1 to TRBJ2-1; unclear D gene. The CDR3 is 10 amino acids. Trimming stripped 7 bases from V and 9 bases from J, with 10 bases between. From germline, CDR1 is SQVTM and CDR2 ANQGSEA. CDR3 loop: CSGGFPEQFF. As DNA, the CDR3 is TGCAGCGGCGGATTCCCTGAGCAGTTCTTC.

The chain combines TRBV25-1 with TRBJ2-1, with 13 bases matching TRBD2. The CDR3 has 12 amino acids. Germline CDR1 reads MGHDK; CDR2 reads SYGVNS. The junction had 4 bases not matched to a gene; V was cut back by 6 bases and J by 14 bases. The CDR3, as DNA: TGTGCCAGCAGCGAGACTAGCGGGGGGAAGTTCTTC. Translating gives CASSETSGGKFF.

The chain combines TRBV2 with TRBJ1-4; D call uncertain. The CDR3 contains 12 residues. Deletions cut 7 bases from V and 17 bases from J, with 20 bases between. Germline V gene data show CDR1 as SNHLY and CDR2 as FYNNEI. The CDR3 loop reads CASKEGLHQEFF. CDR3 sequence (DNA): TGTGCCAGCAAGGAGGGCCTTCACCAAGAATTTTTT.

This chain joins TRBV4-3 and TRBJ2-1, with a possible D match to TRBD2 (5 bases). Per the germline V gene, CDR1 is LGHNA and CDR2 is YSLEER. V was shortened by 0 bases and J by 9 bases, with 15 bases between the two germline ends. This CDR3 is 15 amino acids long. In nucleotides, the CDR3 is TGCGCCAGCAGCCAAGATAACGGCGCGGGCGGTGAGCAGTTCTTC. Translation: CASSQDNGAGGEQFF.

The J gene is TRBJ2-1, the V gene TRBV7-9; 10 positions agree with TRBD2. Germline CDR1 and CDR2: SEHNR and FQNEAQ (reference sequence). The CDR3 is 15 amino acids. The V and J ends lost 5 bases and 3 bases, in that order; junction bases with no gene match: 4. The CDR3 here is CASSLLAGDYNEQFF. The DNA of the CDR3 is TGTGCCAGCAGCCTCCTAGCGGGAGACTACAATGAGCAGTTCTTC.

The gene calls are TRBV10-1 and TRBJ2-1; possible D gene TRBD1, 6 bases. The CDR3 spans 13 residues. The germline V gene has CDR1 WNHNN and CDR2 SYGVQD (reference sequence). With 5 bases removed from V and 5 bases from J, the gap between germline ends came to 10 bases. The CDR3 protein is CASSSDSNNEQFF. CDR3 coding DNA: TGCGCCAGCAGTTCGGACAGCAACAATGAGCAGTTCTTC.

The J gene is TRBJ2-1, the V gene TRBV9, with unresolved D. The CDR3 contains 13 residues. Between the trimmed V and J ends, which lost 3 bases and 0 bases, there was a span of 4 bases. Germline lookup yields CDR1 SGDLS and CDR2 YYNGEE. The CDR3 loop is CASSGASYNEQFF. The CDR3 coding sequence is TGTGCCAGCAGCGGGGCCTCCTACAATGAGCAGTTCTTC.

V gene TRBV7-9 combines with J gene TRBJ1-1; D remains ambiguous. The germline V and J ends were trimmed by 5 bases and 7 bases, with 17 bases remaining between them. Germline CDR1 is SEHNR and CDR2 is FQNEAQ (reference sequence). This CDR3 contains 14 residues. CDR3: CASSHGPVSNEAFF. For the CDR3, the DNA is TGTGCCAGCAGCCATGGACCAGTCAGTAATGAAGCTTTCTTT.

The chain combines TRBV9 with TRBJ2-1, with D perhaps TRBD2 (5 bases). Germline CDR1 is SGDLS and CDR2 is YYNGEE. V gave up 4 bases and J gave up 0 bases, with 17 bases separating them. There are 17 residues in the CDR3. CDR3 loop: CASSSPTGLSSYNEQFF. The DNA for the CDR3 is TGTGCCAGCAGCTCGCCGACCGGACTGAGCTCCTACAATGAGCAGTTCTTC.

This clone appeared a single time. The chain combines TRBV5-6 with TRBJ1-1; no reliable D call. The CDR3 consists of 13 residues. Looked up from germline, CDR1 is SGHDT and CDR2 is YYEEEE. Trimming stripped 2 bases from V and 4 bases from J, with 9 bases between. The CDR3, as DNA: TGTGCCAGCAGCTTTCTCTTGGGCACTGAAGCTTTCTTT. Its protein product is CASSFLLGTEAFF.